This T cell receptor (beta chain) was documented in a study of T cells in Graves' hyperthyroidism and ophthalmopathy (dated by TCRdb to about 2019). In the study overall: Peripheral blood samples were taken at initial diagnosis, before any treatment was given. According to the paper, TCR Vbeta CDR3 sequencing was carried out on approximately 140 peripheral blood samples, which came from 40 to 45 ophthalmopathy, about 75 hyperthyroidism and roughly 17 progressor patients. The roughly 91 discovery patients were randomly divided into training and test sets at a 7:3 ratio. Prospective prediction of ophthalmopathy was tested in an independent validation cohort of fewer than 20 hyperthyroidism patients and 15 to 17 patients who later progressed to ophthalmopathy. TCR V-J signatures able to tell the groups apart were searched for in a discovery cohort of more than 90 patients, of whom 43 had Graves' ophthalmopathy and 55 to 65 had stable Graves' hyperthyroidism. In several Graves' hyperthyroidism patients, the study also compared T-cell repertoires from thyroid tissue with T-cell repertoires from blood. Following sampling, methimazole starting at 30 mg daily was given to hyperthyroidism patients, and high-dose intravenous methylprednisolone was given to ophthalmopathy patients.

Hyperthyroidism patients were newly diagnosed, had a disease duration of under 2 months, and were aged 18 to 65 years. Exclusion was applied to patients with uncontrolled infections, other autoimmune diseases, pregnancy or lactation. Diagnoses were established on the basis of clinical symptoms, serum thyroxine and TRAb, thyroid ultrasound, and orbital computed tomography. For progressor patients, blood was drawn at the first diagnosis of hyperthyroidism, before any ophthalmopathy symptoms had appeared. Ficoll-Paque density gradient centrifugation was used to isolate PBMCs from about 9 ml of fresh peripheral blood. Progressor patients were defined as those initially diagnosed with Graves' hyperthyroidism in whom ophthalmopathy developed during follow-up. Trizol reagent was used to extract total RNA, and RNA quality was then checked on an Agilent 2100 Bioanalyzer. This clonotype was counted between two and nine times. Its specific antigen is unknown. No base qualities exist here, and no much larger clone lies one base off it.

Findings and caveats that apply to the study as a whole: Blood samples also contained most of the expanded thyroid clonotypes (frequency above 0.001), which suggests that blood repertoires may reflect thyroid immune responses. Sample size was not statistically predetermined, and investigators were not blinded to group allocation. A model built on a 13 V-J signature distinguished ophthalmopathy from stable hyperthyroidism, reaching 87.88% sensitivity and about 81% specificity in cross-validation and 80%/75% in testing. In validation, the model predicted progression to ophthalmopathy a median of 6.5 months before onset, with about 70% sensitivity and about 72% specificity.

The TCR beta CDR3 regions were amplified from RNA transcripts. The TCR CDR3 was subjected to a first round of RT-PCR using the HTBI primer set and the Qiagen OneStep RT-PCR kit. A second multiplex PCR round built the libraries, followed by size selection and purification. Libraries were sequenced paired-end with 100 bp reads on an Illumina HiSeq2000. The authors' pipeline ran thus. SOAPnuke was used to process the raw data, throwing out any read that contained adapters or uncalled bases, had a mean Phred below 15, or lacked an exact constant-primer or identifier match. COPE v1.2.5 was used to merge the high-quality paired reads, and each unique nucleotide sequence was defined as a clonotype. MiTCR v1.1 was used to align the clonotypes against IMGT TRBV, TRBD and TRBJ reference segments. Analysis was restricted to V-J combinations with a frequency above 0.0001, which covered roughly 99% of repertoires. The TCS score was defined as F50 (clonal expansion) divided by E x V (chaos), with BLOSUM62-based TCRdist calculated between CDR3 peptides within each V-J. Welch's t-statistics and random forest reduced around 520 V-J features to 13, which were used in a naive Bayes classifier (R e1071). TCRdb applied fastp at Q25 and MiXCR to the public reads, then kept only in-frame beta chains. Here each entry gathers all rows of one CDR3 protein and keeps the most common genes and DNA. These V and J calls rely on TCRdb rather than the paper's analysis. This sample has about 720,000 distinct CDR3 sequences in its table, and roughly a sixth of those were observed once. The ten largest clonotypes hold around 17% of the sample.

The CDR3 sequence holds 13 residues, the cysteine and phenylalanine included. Only CDR3 DNA remains: 39 bases, in frame from the first base. Relative to germline, V is 6 bases shorter and J is 4 bases shorter, with 10 bases between their ends. The germline V gene gives CDR1 as KGHSH and CDR2 as LQKENI. Rearrangement joined TRBV18 to TRBJ1-5, with TRBD1 tentatively as D gene (5 bases match). Sample: blood. This clonotype was sampled from a woman aged 50 to 65 with Graves' hyperthyroidism that later progressed to Graves' ophthalmopathy. The CDR3 protein sequence reads: CASSGGTNQPQHF. The sequenced DNA: TGTGCCAGCTCGGGGGGAACTAATCAGCCCCAGCATTTT.